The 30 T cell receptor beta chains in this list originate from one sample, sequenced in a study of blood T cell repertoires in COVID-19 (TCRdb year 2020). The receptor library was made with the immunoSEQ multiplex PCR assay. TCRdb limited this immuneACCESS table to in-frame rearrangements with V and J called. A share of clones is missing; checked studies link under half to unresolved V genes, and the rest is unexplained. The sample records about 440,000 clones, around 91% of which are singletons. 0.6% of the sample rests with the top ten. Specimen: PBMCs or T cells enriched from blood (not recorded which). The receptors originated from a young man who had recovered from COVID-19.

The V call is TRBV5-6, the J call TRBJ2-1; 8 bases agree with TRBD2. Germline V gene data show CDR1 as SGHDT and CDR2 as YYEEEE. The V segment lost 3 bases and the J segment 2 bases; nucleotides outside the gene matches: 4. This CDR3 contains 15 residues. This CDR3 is CASSWGLGPYNEQFF. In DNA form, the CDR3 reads TGTGCCAGCAGCTGGGGACTAGGACCCTACAATGAGCAGTTCTTC.

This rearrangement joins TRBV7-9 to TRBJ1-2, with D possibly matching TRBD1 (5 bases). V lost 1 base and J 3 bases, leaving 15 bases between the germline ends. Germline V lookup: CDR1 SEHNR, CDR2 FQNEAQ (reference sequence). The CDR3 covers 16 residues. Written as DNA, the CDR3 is TGTGCCAGCAGCTTAGTATTCGCAGGGCAGGACTATGGCTACACCTTC. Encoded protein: CASSLVFAGQDYGYTF.

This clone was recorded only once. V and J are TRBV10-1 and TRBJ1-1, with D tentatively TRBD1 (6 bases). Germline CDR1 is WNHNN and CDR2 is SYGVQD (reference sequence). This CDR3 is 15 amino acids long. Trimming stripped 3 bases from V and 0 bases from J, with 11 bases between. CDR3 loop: CASSDGGLMNTEAFF. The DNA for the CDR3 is TGCGCCAGCAGTGATGGGGGCTTAATGAACACTGAAGCTTTCTTT.

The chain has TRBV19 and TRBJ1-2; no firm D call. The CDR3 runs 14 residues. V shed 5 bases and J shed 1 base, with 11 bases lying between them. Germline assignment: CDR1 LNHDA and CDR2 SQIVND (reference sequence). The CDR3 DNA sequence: TGTGCCAGTAGTCTTACAGATTTTAACTATGGCTACACCTTC. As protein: CASSLTDFNYGYTF.

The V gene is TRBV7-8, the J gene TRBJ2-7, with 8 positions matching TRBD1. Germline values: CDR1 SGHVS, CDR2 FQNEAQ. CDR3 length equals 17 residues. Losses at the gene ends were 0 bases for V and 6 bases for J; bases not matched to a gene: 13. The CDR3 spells CASSLAAWQGARGEQYF. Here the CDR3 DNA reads TGTGCCAGCAGCTTAGCCGCTTGGCAGGGGGCGCGTGGCGAGCAGTACTTC.

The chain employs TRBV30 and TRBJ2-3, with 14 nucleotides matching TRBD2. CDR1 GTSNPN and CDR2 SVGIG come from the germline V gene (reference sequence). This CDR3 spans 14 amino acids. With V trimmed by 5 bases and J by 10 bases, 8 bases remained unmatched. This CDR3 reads CAWSPGLAGEAQYF. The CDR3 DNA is TGTGCCTGGTCCCCGGGACTAGCGGGGGAGGCGCAGTATTTT.

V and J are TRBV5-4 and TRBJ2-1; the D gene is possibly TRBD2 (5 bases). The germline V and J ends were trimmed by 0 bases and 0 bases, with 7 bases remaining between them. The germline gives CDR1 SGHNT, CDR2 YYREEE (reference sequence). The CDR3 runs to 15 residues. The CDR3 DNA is TGTGCCAGCAGCTTGGGGAGGAGCTCCTACAATGAGCAGTTCTTC. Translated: CASSLGRSSYNEQFF.

CDR3 in DNA: TGTGCCAGCAGATCGCTGGAGTTCCAGCCCCAGCATTTT. Amino acids: CASRSLEFQPQHF. The chain recombines TRBV28 with TRBJ1-5; D gene ambiguous. With 6 bases removed from V and 7 bases from J, the gap between germline ends came to 13 bases. CDR1 MDHEN and CDR2 SYDVKM come from the germline V gene. The length of the CDR3 is 13 residues.

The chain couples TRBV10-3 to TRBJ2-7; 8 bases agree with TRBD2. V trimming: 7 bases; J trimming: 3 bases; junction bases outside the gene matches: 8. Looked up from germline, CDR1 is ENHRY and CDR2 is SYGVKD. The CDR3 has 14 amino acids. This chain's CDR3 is CAIKAGLESYEQYF. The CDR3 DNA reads TGTGCCATCAAAGCGGGACTAGAAAGCTACGAGCAGTACTTC.

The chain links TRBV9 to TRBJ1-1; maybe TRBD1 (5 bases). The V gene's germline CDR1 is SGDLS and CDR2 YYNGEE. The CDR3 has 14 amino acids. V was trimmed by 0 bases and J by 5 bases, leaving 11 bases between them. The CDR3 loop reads CASSVGLQGTEAFF. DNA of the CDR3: TGTGCCAGCAGCGTAGGCCTTCAGGGAACTGAAGCTTTCTTT.

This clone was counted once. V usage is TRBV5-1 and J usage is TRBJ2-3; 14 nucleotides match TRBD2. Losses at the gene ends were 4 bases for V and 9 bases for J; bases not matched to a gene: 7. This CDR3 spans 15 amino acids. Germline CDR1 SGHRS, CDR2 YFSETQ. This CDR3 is CASSLGLAGGITQYF. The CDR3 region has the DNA TGCGCCAGCAGCCTAGGACTAGCGGGGGGTATCACGCAGTATTTT.

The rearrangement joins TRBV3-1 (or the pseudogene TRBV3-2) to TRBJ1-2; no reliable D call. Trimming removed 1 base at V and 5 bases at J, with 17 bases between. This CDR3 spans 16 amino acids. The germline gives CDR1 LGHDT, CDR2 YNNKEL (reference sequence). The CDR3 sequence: CASSQVSGGSGYGYTF. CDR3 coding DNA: TGTGCCAGCAGCCAAGTTTCCGGAGGGAGTGGATATGGCTACACCTTC.

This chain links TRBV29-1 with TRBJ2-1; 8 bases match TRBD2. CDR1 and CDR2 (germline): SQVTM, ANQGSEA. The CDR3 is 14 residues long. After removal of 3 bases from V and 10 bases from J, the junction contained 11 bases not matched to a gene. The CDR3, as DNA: TGCAGCGTTGATCCGGGACTAGGGGCAAAGGAGCAGTTCTTC. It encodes CSVDPGLGAKEQFF.

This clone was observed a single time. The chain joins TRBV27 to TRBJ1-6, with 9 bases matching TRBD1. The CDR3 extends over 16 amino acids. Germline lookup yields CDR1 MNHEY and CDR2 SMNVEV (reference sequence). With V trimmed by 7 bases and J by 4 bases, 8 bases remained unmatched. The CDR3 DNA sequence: TGTGCCAGCAAAGTTGGACAGGGGACTTATAATTCACCCCTCCACTTT. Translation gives CASKVGQGTYNSPLHF.

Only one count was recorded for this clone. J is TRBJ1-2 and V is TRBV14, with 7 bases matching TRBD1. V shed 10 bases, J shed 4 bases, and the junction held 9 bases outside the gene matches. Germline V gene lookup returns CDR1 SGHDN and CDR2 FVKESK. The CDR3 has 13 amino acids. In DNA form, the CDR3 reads TGTGCCATCCAGGACAGGCCAGGCTATGGCTACACCTTC. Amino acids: CAIQDRPGYGYTF.

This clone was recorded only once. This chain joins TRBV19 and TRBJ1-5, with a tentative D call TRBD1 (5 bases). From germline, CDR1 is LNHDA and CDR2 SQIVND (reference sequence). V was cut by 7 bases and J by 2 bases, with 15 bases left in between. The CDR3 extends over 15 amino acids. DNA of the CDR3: TGTGCCAGTAACTTCGAAGGGGTCCGCAATCAGCCCCAGCATTTT. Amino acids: CASNFEGVRNQPQHF.

This CDR3 reads CASSPNRGETQYF. The DNA of the CDR3 is TGTGCCAGCAGCCCCAACAGGGGGGAGACCCAGTACTTC. J is TRBJ2-5 and V is TRBV9; 8 bases are shared with TRBD1. This CDR3 has 13 residues. Per the germline V gene, CDR1 is SGDLS and CDR2 is YYNGEE. The V and J ends lost 4 bases and 5 bases, in that order; junction bases with no gene match: 4.

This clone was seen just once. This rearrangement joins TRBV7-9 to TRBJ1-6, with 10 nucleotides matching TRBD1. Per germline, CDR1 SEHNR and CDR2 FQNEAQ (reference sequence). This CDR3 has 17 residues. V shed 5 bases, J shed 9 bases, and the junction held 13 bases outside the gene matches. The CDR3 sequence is CASSAIRDRGWASPLHF. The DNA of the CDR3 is TGTGCCAGCAGCGCGATCCGGGACAGGGGTTGGGCTTCACCCCTCCACTTT. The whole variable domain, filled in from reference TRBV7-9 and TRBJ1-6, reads DTGVSQNPRHKITKRGQNVTFRCDPISEHNRLYWYRQTLGQGPEFLTYFQNEAQLEKSRLLSDRFSAERPKGSFSTLEIQRTEQGDSAMYLCASSAIRDRGWASPLHFGNGTRLTVT.

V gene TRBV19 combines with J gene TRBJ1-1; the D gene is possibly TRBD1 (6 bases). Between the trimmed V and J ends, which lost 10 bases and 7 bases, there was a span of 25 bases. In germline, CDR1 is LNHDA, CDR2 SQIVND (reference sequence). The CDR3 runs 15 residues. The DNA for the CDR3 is TGTGCCACCCGCACACAGGGTACACCGGTAGGTGAAGCTTTCTTT. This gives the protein CATRTQGTPVGEAFF.

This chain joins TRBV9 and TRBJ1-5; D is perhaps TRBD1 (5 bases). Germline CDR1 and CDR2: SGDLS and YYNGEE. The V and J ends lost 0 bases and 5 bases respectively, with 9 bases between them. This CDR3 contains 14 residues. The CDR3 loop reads CASSVAGVYQPQHF. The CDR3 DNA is TGTGCCAGCAGCGTAGCGGGGGTTTATCAGCCCCAGCATTTT.

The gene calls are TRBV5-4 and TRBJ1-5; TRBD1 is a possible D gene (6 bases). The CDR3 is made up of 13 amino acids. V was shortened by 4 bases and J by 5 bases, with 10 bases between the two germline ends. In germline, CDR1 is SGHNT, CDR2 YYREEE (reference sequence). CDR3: CASSEGDDQPQHF. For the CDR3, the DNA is TGTGCCAGCAGCGAGGGGGACGATCAGCCCCAGCATTTT.

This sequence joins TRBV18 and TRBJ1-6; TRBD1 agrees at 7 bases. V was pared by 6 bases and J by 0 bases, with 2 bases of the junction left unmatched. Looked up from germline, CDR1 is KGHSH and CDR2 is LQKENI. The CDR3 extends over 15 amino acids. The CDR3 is CASSTGSSYNSPLHF. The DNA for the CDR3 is TGTGCCAGCTCGACAGGGAGCTCCTATAATTCACCCCTCCACTTT.

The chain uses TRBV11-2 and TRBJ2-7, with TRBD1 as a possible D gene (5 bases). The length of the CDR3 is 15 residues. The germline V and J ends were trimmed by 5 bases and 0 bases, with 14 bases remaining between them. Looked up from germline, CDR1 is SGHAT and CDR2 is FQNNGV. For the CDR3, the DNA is TGTGCCAGCAGCCTAGGGGCGACCAGCTCCTACGAGCAGTACTTC. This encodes CASSLGATSSYEQYF. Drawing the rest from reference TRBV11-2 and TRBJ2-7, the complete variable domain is EAGVAQSPRYKIIEKRQSVAFWCNPISGHATLYWYQQILGQGPKLLIQFQNNGVVDDSQLPKDRFSAERLKGVDSTLKIQPAKLEDSAVYLCASSLGATSSYEQYFGPGTRLTVT.

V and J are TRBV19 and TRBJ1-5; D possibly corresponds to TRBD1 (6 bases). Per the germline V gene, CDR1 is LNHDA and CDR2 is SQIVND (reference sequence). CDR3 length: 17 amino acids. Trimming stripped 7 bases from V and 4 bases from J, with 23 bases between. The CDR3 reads CASTERGPGGNNQPQHF. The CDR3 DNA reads TGTGCCAGTACCGAAAGGGGACCGGGGGGCAATAATCAGCCCCAGCATTTT.

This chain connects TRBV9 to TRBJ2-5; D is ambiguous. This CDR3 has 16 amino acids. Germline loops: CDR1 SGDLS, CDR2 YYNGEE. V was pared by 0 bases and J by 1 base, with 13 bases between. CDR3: CASSVGRSRRQETQYF. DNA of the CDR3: TGTGCCAGCAGCGTAGGCAGGTCTCGGCGCCAAGAGACCCAGTACTTC.

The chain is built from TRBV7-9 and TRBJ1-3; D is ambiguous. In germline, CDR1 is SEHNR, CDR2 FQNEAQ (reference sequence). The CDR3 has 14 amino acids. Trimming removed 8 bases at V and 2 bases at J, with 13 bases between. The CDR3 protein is CASVASQTGNTIYF. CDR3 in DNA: TGTGCCAGCGTAGCCAGCCAAACTGGAAACACCATATATTTT.

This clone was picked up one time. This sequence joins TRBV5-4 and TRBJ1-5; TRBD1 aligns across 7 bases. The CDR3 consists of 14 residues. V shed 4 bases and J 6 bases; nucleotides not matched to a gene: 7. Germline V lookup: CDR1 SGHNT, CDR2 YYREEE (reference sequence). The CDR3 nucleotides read TGTGCCAGCAGCAGAGACAGGGACGGTCAGCCCCAGCATTTT. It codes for CASSRDRDGQPQHF.

CDR3 nucleotide sequence: TGTGCCAGCAGTTTCGCGGGGGCAGGGGCCAGGGAGCAGTACTTC. This translates into CASSFAGAGAREQYF. The J gene is TRBJ2-7, the V gene TRBV28; the D gene is possibly TRBD2 (7 bases). CDR3 length: 15 amino acids. Between the trimmed V and J ends, which lost 3 bases and 7 bases, there was a span of 19 bases. From germline, CDR1 is MDHEN and CDR2 SYDVKM.

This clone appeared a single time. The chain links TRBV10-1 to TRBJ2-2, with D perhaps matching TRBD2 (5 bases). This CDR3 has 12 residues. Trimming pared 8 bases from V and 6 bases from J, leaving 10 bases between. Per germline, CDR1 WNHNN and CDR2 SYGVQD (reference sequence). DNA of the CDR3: TGCGCCAGCCAAGGACTGCCCGGGGAGCTGTTTTTT. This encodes CASQGLPGELFF.

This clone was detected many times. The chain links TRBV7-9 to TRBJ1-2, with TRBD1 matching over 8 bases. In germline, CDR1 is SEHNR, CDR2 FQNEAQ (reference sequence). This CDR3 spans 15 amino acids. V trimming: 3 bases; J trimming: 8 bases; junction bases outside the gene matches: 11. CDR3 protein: CASSFDRGAFIGYTF. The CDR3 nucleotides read TGTGCCAGCAGCTTTGACAGGGGAGCCTTTATCGGCTACACCTTC.